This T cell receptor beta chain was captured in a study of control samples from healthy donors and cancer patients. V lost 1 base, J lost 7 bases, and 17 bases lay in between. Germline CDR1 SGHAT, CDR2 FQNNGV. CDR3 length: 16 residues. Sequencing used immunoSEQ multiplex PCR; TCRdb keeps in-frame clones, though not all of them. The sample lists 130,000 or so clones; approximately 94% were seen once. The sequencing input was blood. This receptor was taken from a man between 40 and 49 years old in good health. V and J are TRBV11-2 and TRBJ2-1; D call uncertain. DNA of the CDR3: TGTGCCAGCAGCTTAGTTAGGGCTAGAGGTTGGAATGAGCAGTTCTTC. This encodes CASSLVRARGWNEQFF.